Listed below are T cell receptor beta chains from one sample, sequenced in a study of blood T cell repertoires in COVID-19. TCRdb's table, derived via immunoSEQ multiplex PCR, lists solely in-frame clones and lacks some. The repertoire has fewer than 300,000 clones, approximately 81% of them found once; the top ten carry over 2.5%. Sequencing was performed on peripheral blood. The receptors originated from a woman aged 60-75 years with active or convalescent COVID-19. CDR3s include the opening cysteine and the closing phenylalanine or tryptophan. Clone size is stated in some rows and not others, as once, few, many or a class when expanded.

v_call: TRBV19; clone_size: NA; cdr3_length: 17; cdr3_aa: CATRAGGTSGGRGTQYF
v_call: TRBV19; clone_size: once; cdr3_length: 14; cdr3_aa: CASSDRGMTDTQYF
v_call: TRBV13; clone_size: NA; cdr3_length: 13; cdr3_aa: CASSATGNYGYTF
v_call: TRBV6-2/TRBV6-3; clone_size: NA; cdr3_length: 14; cdr3_aa: CASSPGLAVGIQYF
v_call: TRBV12-3/TRBV12-4; clone_size: NA; cdr3_length: 13; cdr3_aa: CASSFSGKETQYF
v_call: TRBV7-9; clone_size: NA; cdr3_length: 14; cdr3_aa: CASSRTGGGDTQYF
v_call: TRBV7-2; clone_size: NA; cdr3_length: 16; cdr3_aa: CASSLKTSGARDIQYF
v_call: TRBV6-1; clone_size: NA; cdr3_length: 16; cdr3_aa: CASSEEARQTSWGYTF
v_call: TRBV7-3; clone_size: NA; cdr3_length: 16; cdr3_aa: CASSSDGAGGSDEQFF
v_call: TRBV7-3; clone_size: NA; cdr3_length: 15; cdr3_aa: CASSRRQGSGTEAFF
v_call: TRBV7-9; clone_size: NA; cdr3_length: 12; cdr3_aa: CASSFGLQPQHF
v_call: TRBV5-1; clone_size: NA; cdr3_length: 16; cdr3_aa: CASSELPGLAPGELFF
v_call: TRBV5-1; clone_size: NA; cdr3_length: 13; cdr3_aa: CASSFGQDEKLFF
v_call: TRBV18; clone_size: NA; cdr3_length: 15; cdr3_aa: CASSPSRDRGSEAFF
v_call: TRBV5-1; clone_size: NA; cdr3_length: 16; cdr3_aa: CASRRTGGRVNEKLFF
v_call: TRBV30; clone_size: NA; cdr3_length: 14; cdr3_aa: CAWSVLGGQETQYF
v_call: TRBV11-2; clone_size: NA; cdr3_length: 15; cdr3_aa: CASSAGDSHYNEQFF
v_call: TRBV11-3; clone_size: NA; cdr3_length: 14; cdr3_aa: CASSLEGGTGQAFF
v_call: TRBV29-1; clone_size: NA; cdr3_length: 13; cdr3_aa: CSVVRGGGTEAFF
v_call: TRBV19; clone_size: NA; cdr3_length: 14; cdr3_aa: CASSRDKGNYGYTF
v_call: TRBV7-7; clone_size: NA; cdr3_length: 17; cdr3_aa: CASSLSSQVWRHSPLHF
v_call: TRBV2; clone_size: NA; cdr3_length: 12; cdr3_aa: CASSETVSEAFF
v_call: TRBV11-2; clone_size: NA; cdr3_length: 16; cdr3_aa: CASSREVIAGMSEQFF
v_call: TRBV2; clone_size: NA; cdr3_length: 15; cdr3_aa: CASRSGPGGNQPQHF
v_call: TRBV27; clone_size: NA; cdr3_length: 15; cdr3_aa: CASSLAGGDVSPLHF
v_call: TRBV27; clone_size: NA; cdr3_length: 15; cdr3_aa: CASSLGGAGNYGYTF
v_call: TRBV20-1; clone_size: NA; cdr3_length: 14; cdr3_aa: CSAGGQGAAYEQYF
v_call: TRBV7-9; clone_size: NA; cdr3_length: 17; cdr3_aa: CASSPTPGLAGTGELFF
v_call: TRBV5-1; clone_size: NA; cdr3_length: 19; cdr3_aa: CASSGLSGTAISGANVLTF